These 10 T cell receptor beta chains were sequenced from one sample in a study of T-cell memory formation after mild COVID-19. From the 5' RACE reads, TCRdb called clonotypes with MiXCR, one entry per CDR3 protein. The repertoire holds 550,000 to 700,000 distinct CDR3 sequences, with roughly 18% as singletons. The sequenced sample consisted of PBMCs or a T cell subset sorted from them (not recorded which). Receptors originate from an adult woman who had mild COVID-19 (a few samples of this study predate the infection). Cell type and time point are not known.

This clonotype has a handful of counts. The rearrangement links TRBV7-2 to TRBJ1-2; TRBD1 aligns across 9 bases. CDR1 SGHTA and CDR2 FQGNSA come from the germline V gene. Losses at the gene ends were 4 bases for V and 4 bases for J; bases not matched to a gene: 10. The CDR3 consists of 16 residues. CDR3 in DNA: TGTGCCAGCAGCTCCAGGGGGGCGGGACAGGGCTATGGCTACACCTTC. This translates into CASSSRGAGQGYGYTF.

The chain carries TRBV6-5 and TRBJ2-7, with D possibly being TRBD1 or TRBD2 (5 bases each). The CDR3 has 15 amino acids. Germline V gene data show CDR1 as MNHEY and CDR2 as SVGAGI. Trimming shortened V by 2 bases and J by 3 bases, and 14 bases separated the two germline ends. The CDR3 loop is CASSYARGRDYEQYF. Here the CDR3 DNA reads TGTGCCAGCAGTTACGCCCGGGGCCGTGACTACGAGCAGTACTTC.

There are a few counts of this clonotype. This chain uses TRBV18 with TRBJ1-1; tentative D call: TRBD1 (5 bases). This CDR3 is built from 13 residues. Germline lookup yields CDR1 KGHSH and CDR2 LQKENI. Deletions cut 6 bases from V and 5 bases from J, with 13 bases between. The CDR3 DNA sequence: TGTGCCAGCTCGTCCGACAGATCGACTGAAGCTTTCTTT. It translates to CASSSDRSTEAFF.

This clonotype appeared a few times. The CDR3 sequence: CASSLVFWAEGSYEQYF. The CDR3 DNA reads TGTGCCAGCAGCTTAGTTTTTTGGGCTGAAGGCTCCTACGAGCAGTACTTC. The gene calls are TRBV7-8 and TRBJ2-7; D gene unclear. Trimming removed 1 base at V and 0 bases at J, with 16 bases between. The CDR3 is 17 residues long. The germline V gene encodes CDR1 SGHVS and CDR2 FQNEAQ. The variable domain in full, with the rest retrieved from reference TRBV7-8 and TRBJ2-7, is GAGVSQSPRYKVAKRGQDVALRCDPISGHVSLFWYQQALGQGPEFLTYFQNEAQLDKSGLPSDRFFAERPEGSVSTLKIQRTQQEDSAVYLCASSLVFWAEGSYEQYFGPGTRLTVT.

The rearrangement joins TRBV4-2 to TRBJ2-1; possibly TRBD2 for D (5 bases). V lost 1 base, J lost 1 base, and 8 bases lay in between. Germline values: CDR1 LGHNA, CDR2 YNFKEQ. The CDR3 has 15 residues. The CDR3 loop reads CASSQVRGSYNEQFF. CDR3 nucleotides: TGTGCCAGCAGCCAAGTTCGGGGTTCCTACAATGAGCAGTTCTTC.

Many counts were recorded for this clonotype. The chain is built from TRBV10-3 and TRBJ2-2; TRBD1 or TRBD2 may be the D gene (5 bases each). CDR1 ENHRY and CDR2 SYGVKD come from the germline V gene. CDR3 length equals 14 residues. V lost 10 bases and J lost 5, with 17 bases in between. For the CDR3, the DNA is TGTGCCACGTTGGGACCCCCTGGGACCGGGGAGCTGTTTTTT. Amino acids: CATLGPPGTGELFF.

This clonotype has a handful of counts. This chain uses TRBV11-1 with TRBJ2-1, with D possibly matching TRBD1 (5 bases). Trimming removed 1 base from V and 9 bases from J, with 16 bases in between. The CDR3 consists of 15 residues. Germline V gives CDR1 SGHAT, CDR2 FQDESV (reference sequence). The CDR3 loop reads CASSLGSGWGGEQFF. CDR3 bases: TGTGCCAGCAGCTTAGGATCTGGCTGGGGCGGTGAGCAGTTCTTC.

The gene calls are TRBV18 and TRBJ1-2; possible D gene TRBD1, 6 bases. Germline V gene lookup returns CDR1 KGHSH and CDR2 LQKENI. This CDR3 region has 13 residues. The V gene lost 4 bases and the J gene lost 3 bases, with 9 bases spanning the gap. CDR3 in amino acids: CASSRDKDYGYTF. The CDR3, as DNA: TGTGCCAGCTCACGGGACAAGGACTATGGCTACACCTTC.

V is TRBV29-1 and J is TRBJ1-1; D is ambiguous. Trimming took 3 bases from V and 6 from J, leaving 17 bases between them. This CDR3 is built from 14 residues. Germline CDR1 is SQVTM and CDR2 is ANQGSEA. In nucleotides, the CDR3 is TGCAGCGTTGACGAACCTGGGGAGAGTTCTGAAGCTTTCTTT. Protein: CSVDEPGESSEAFF.

The V call is TRBV12-3 or TRBV12-4, the J call TRBJ1-1; maybe TRBD1 (5 bases). This CDR3 spans 13 amino acids. Trimming took 7 bases from V and 5 from J, leaving 14 bases between them. CDR3 sequence: CASTEGVGTEAFF. CDR3 nucleotide sequence: TGTGCCAGCACCGAAGGGGTGGGAACTGAAGCTTTCTTT.